These T cell receptor beta chains were read from a single sample in a study of cytomegalovirus exposure and HLA in healthy donors. Using immunoSEQ multiplex PCR, the repertoire was profiled, and TCRdb retains in-frame clones only, with some absent. The listing records 80,000 to 100,000 clones. Sequenced: PBMCs. The source is a woman in her thirties in good health and CMV-seronegative. The CDR3 runs from the conserved cysteine through the conserved F or W. Fields, in order: V gene, D gene, J gene, CDR3 protein, CDR3 DNA. D genes are given only for firm matches.

v_call: TRBV27; d_call: .; j_call: TRBJ2-5; cdr3_aa: CASTFRSQTLQETQYF; cdr3_nt: TGTGCCAGCACCTTCCGGAGCCAAACCCTCCAAGAGACCCAGTACTTC
v_call: TRBV19; d_call: .; j_call: TRBJ1-1; cdr3_aa: CASSIGGHTEAFF; cdr3_nt: TGTGCCAGTAGTATCGGAGGGCACACTGAAGCTTTCTTT
v_call: TRBV27; d_call: TRBD2; j_call: TRBJ2-2; cdr3_aa: CASSFPGTSTGELFF; cdr3_nt: TGTGCCAGCAGTTTCCCCGGGACTAGCACCGGGGAGCTGTTTTTT
v_call: TRBV10-1; d_call: .; j_call: TRBJ2-1; cdr3_aa: CASSENVGGPLSNEQFF; cdr3_nt: TGCGCCAGCAGTGAAAATGTGGGGGGACCTTTATCCAATGAGCAGTTCTTC
v_call: TRBV21-1; d_call: .; j_call: TRBJ2-3; cdr3_aa: CASTTGGRRGSTDTQYF; cdr3_nt: TGTGCCAGCACCACTGGAGGTCGGCGGGGGAGCACAGATACGCAGTATTTT
v_call: TRBV28; d_call: .; j_call: TRBJ2-7; cdr3_aa: CASSLHLGAYEQYF; cdr3_nt: TGTGCCAGCAGTTTACACCTAGGGGCCTACGAGCAGTACTTC
v_call: TRBV6-6; d_call: .; j_call: TRBJ1-1; cdr3_aa: CAIVSGGTEAFF; cdr3_nt: TGTGCCATCGTGTCCGGAGGCACTGAAGCTTTCTTT
v_call: TRBV10-3; d_call: TRBD1; j_call: TRBJ1-2; cdr3_aa: CAISASGTGDGYTF; cdr3_nt: TGTGCCATCAGTGCCTCCGGGACAGGGGATGGCTACACCTTC
v_call: TRBV7-3; d_call: TRBD2; j_call: TRBJ2-5; cdr3_aa: CASSFVAGGRETQYF; cdr3_nt: TGTGCCAGCAGCTTTGTAGCGGGAGGAAGGGAGACCCAGTACTTC
v_call: TRBV9; d_call: .; j_call: TRBJ1-6; cdr3_aa: CASSVGRESSYNSPLHF; cdr3_nt: TGTGCCAGCAGCGTAGGCAGGGAAAGCTCCTATAATTCACCCCTCCACTTT
v_call: TRBV28; d_call: TRBD1; j_call: TRBJ1-1; cdr3_aa: CASSSGQGGTEAFF; cdr3_nt: TGTGCCAGCAGTTCCGGACAGGGGGGCACTGAAGCTTTCTTT
v_call: TRBV5-1; d_call: .; j_call: TRBJ2-7; cdr3_aa: CASSFSGYEQYF; cdr3_nt: TGCGCCAGCAGCTTCAGTGGCTACGAGCAGTACTTC
v_call: TRBV7-2; d_call: .; j_call: TRBJ1-4; cdr3_aa: CASSHEGRSGGEKLFF; cdr3_nt: TGTGCCAGCAGCCATGAGGGCCGGTCGGGGGGTGAAAAACTGTTTTTT
v_call: TRBV5-4; d_call: TRBD1; j_call: TRBJ2-2; cdr3_aa: CASSLGQGPTGELFF; cdr3_nt: TGTGCCAGCAGCTTGGGACAGGGGCCCACCGGGGAGCTGTTTTTT
v_call: TRBV7-9; d_call: .; j_call: TRBJ2-7; cdr3_aa: CASSPRASSYEQYF; cdr3_nt: TGTGCCAGCAGCCCCAGGGCGAGCTCCTACGAGCAGTACTTC
v_call: TRBV28; d_call: .; j_call: TRBJ1-5; cdr3_aa: CASSLRDIVSNQPQHF; cdr3_nt: TGTGCCAGCAGTCTAAGGGACATCGTGAGCAATCAGCCCCAGCATTTT
v_call: TRBV5-1; d_call: .; j_call: TRBJ2-7; cdr3_aa: CASSLSAIEQYF; cdr3_nt: TGCGCCAGCAGCTTGAGCGCCATCGAGCAGTACTTC
v_call: TRBV27; d_call: .; j_call: TRBJ1-1; cdr3_aa: CASSGWGVNTEAFF; cdr3_nt: TGTGCCAGCAGTGGGTGGGGGGTGAACACTGAAGCTTTCTTT
v_call: TRBV6-1; d_call: .; j_call: TRBJ2-2; cdr3_aa: CASSEAPQVGELFF; cdr3_nt: TGTGCCAGCAGTGAAGCCCCTCAGGTTGGGGAGCTGTTTTTT
v_call: TRBV19; d_call: TRBD1; j_call: TRBJ2-1; cdr3_aa: CAIAGTGGREQFF; cdr3_nt: TGTGCCATCGCCGGGACAGGGGGCAGGGAGCAGTTCTTC
v_call: TRBV27; d_call: .; j_call: TRBJ1-2; cdr3_aa: CASSFGKTGRGYTF; cdr3_nt: TGTGCCAGCAGTTTTGGCAAAACAGGGCGAGGCTACACCTTC
v_call: TRBV18; d_call: .; j_call: TRBJ1-1; cdr3_aa: CASSYYGTEAFF; cdr3_nt: TGTGCCAGCTCATATTACGGTACCGAAGCTTTCTTT
v_call: TRBV11-2; d_call: .; j_call: TRBJ1-1; cdr3_aa: CASSRDLNTEAFF; cdr3_nt: TGTGCCAGCAGCCGGGACTTGAACACTGAAGCTTTCTTT
v_call: TRBV5-6; d_call: .; j_call: TRBJ1-2; cdr3_aa: CASSSAGGNYGYTF; cdr3_nt: TGTGCCAGCAGCTCTGCAGGAGGTAACTATGGCTACACCTTC
v_call: TRBV19; d_call: .; j_call: TRBJ1-5; cdr3_aa: CASSIGQVSNQPQHF; cdr3_nt: TGTGCCAGTAGTATAGGGCAGGTTAGCAATCAGCCCCAGCATTTT
v_call: TRBV10-1; d_call: .; j_call: TRBJ2-5; cdr3_aa: CASSEGPGDQETQYF; cdr3_nt: TGCGCCAGCAGTGAGGGCCCAGGGGACCAAGAGACCCAGTACTTC
v_call: TRBV28; d_call: .; j_call: TRBJ1-2; cdr3_aa: CASSGLQGYTF; cdr3_nt: TGTGCCAGCAGTGGTTTGCAGGGCTACACCTTC
v_call: TRBV6-1; d_call: TRBD1; j_call: TRBJ2-2; cdr3_aa: CASSDRPGQGNTGELFF; cdr3_nt: TGTGCCAGCAGTGATCGCCCGGGACAGGGGAACACCGGGGAGCTGTTTTTT
v_call: TRBV6-5; d_call: .; j_call: TRBJ2-7; cdr3_aa: CASSTSYEQYF; cdr3_nt: TGTGCCAGCAGTACTAGTTACGAGCAGTACTTC
v_call: TRBV9; d_call: .; j_call: TRBJ2-5; cdr3_aa: CASSVVGSQETQYF; cdr3_nt: TGTGCCAGCAGCGTAGTGGGCAGTCAAGAGACCCAGTACTTC
v_call: TRBV28; d_call: TRBD1; j_call: TRBJ2-7; cdr3_aa: CASSPPYTGTGRNYEQYF; cdr3_nt: TGTGCCAGCAGTCCCCCTTACACCGGGACAGGACGTAACTACGAGCAGTACTTC
v_call: TRBV28; d_call: .; j_call: TRBJ1-1; cdr3_aa: CASRARGLMNTEAFF; cdr3_nt: TGTGCCAGCAGGGCGAGGGGACTTATGAACACTGAAGCTTTCTTT
v_call: TRBV5-1; d_call: TRBD1; j_call: TRBJ2-7; cdr3_aa: CASSPGQGVHEQYF; cdr3_nt: TGCGCCAGCAGCCCCGGACAGGGTGTCCACGAGCAGTACTTC
v_call: TRBV5-1; d_call: .; j_call: TRBJ2-1; cdr3_aa: CASSPSLGAKNEQFF; cdr3_nt: TGCGCCAGCAGCCCCAGCTTAGGGGCAAAAAATGAGCAGTTCTTC
v_call: TRBV28; d_call: .; j_call: TRBJ1-5; cdr3_aa: CASSWRDGSNQPQHF; cdr3_nt: TGTGCCAGCAGTTGGAGGGACGGTAGCAATCAGCCCCAGCATTTT
v_call: TRBV7-2; d_call: .; j_call: TRBJ1-4; cdr3_aa: CASSPGGANEKLFF; cdr3_nt: TGTGCCAGCAGCCCGGGGGGGGCTAATGAAAAACTGTTTTTT
v_call: TRBV6-5; d_call: .; j_call: TRBJ1-5; cdr3_aa: CASTPGVGQPQHF; cdr3_nt: TGTGCCAGCACCCCCGGTGTCGGTCAGCCCCAGCATTTT
v_call: TRBV23-1; d_call: .; j_call: TRBJ1-5; cdr3_aa: CAGDWGNQPQHF; cdr3_nt: TGCGCCGGGGACTGGGGTAATCAGCCCCAGCATTTT
v_call: TRBV19; d_call: .; j_call: TRBJ2-7; cdr3_aa: CASSIDPGHVYEQYF; cdr3_nt: TGTGCCAGTAGTATAGATCCGGGACACGTCTACGAGCAGTACTTC
v_call: TRBV5-1; d_call: TRBD1; j_call: TRBJ1-3; cdr3_aa: CASSFGTGPGNTIYF; cdr3_nt: TGCGCCAGCAGCTTCGGGACAGGGCCTGGAAACACCATATATTTT
v_call: TRBV11-3; d_call: TRBD1; j_call: TRBJ2-2; cdr3_aa: CASSQGQGDTGELFF; cdr3_nt: TGTGCCAGCAGCCAAGGACAGGGGGACACCGGGGAGCTGTTTTTT
v_call: TRBV5-5; d_call: .; j_call: TRBJ2-3; cdr3_aa: CASSLAVTTRDTQYF; cdr3_nt: TGTGCCAGCAGCTTGGCCGTTACTACCCGAGATACGCAGTATTTT
v_call: TRBV10-3; d_call: TRBD2; j_call: TRBJ2-1; cdr3_aa: CAIHSGRGNEQFF; cdr3_nt: TGTGCCATCCATAGCGGGAGAGGTAATGAGCAGTTCTTC
v_call: TRBV7-2; d_call: .; j_call: TRBJ1-1; cdr3_aa: CASSSPGSALFEAFF; cdr3_nt: TGTGCCAGCAGCTCCCCGGGGTCAGCTCTTTTTGAAGCTTTCTTT